Listed below are T cell receptor beta chains from one sample, sequenced in a study of blood T cell repertoires in COVID-19. Using immunoSEQ multiplex PCR, the repertoire was profiled, and TCRdb retains in-frame clones only, with some absent. The table has approximately 210,000 clones, roughly 90% seen once. The sample consisted of peripheral blood. The origin of the receptors is a young man who had recovered from COVID-19. Both conserved end residues are part of each CDR3. D genes are given only for firm matches. Only some rows state a clone size, as once, few, many or a class for expanded clones.

TRBJ2-5	TRBD2	TRBV7-8	-	16	CASSRSGGAVQETQYF	TGTGCCAGCAGCCGCTCCGGGGGGGCCGTTCAAGAGACCCAGTACTTC
TRBJ2-3	-	TRBV12-2	-	17	CASRLAHLAGDLDTQYF	TGTGCAAGTCGCTTAGCGCACCTAGCGGGGGATTTAGATACGCAGTATTTT
TRBJ1-3	-	TRBV12-3/TRBV12-4	-	13	CASSQGSGNTIYF	TGTGCCAGCAGCCAGGGCTCTGGAAACACCATATATTTT
TRBJ1-2	-	TRBV11-2	-	15	CASSNSGTTPGGYTF	TGTGCCAGCAGCAATTCCGGGACAACCCCTGGTGGCTACACCTTC
TRBJ1-2	TRBD1	TRBV5-1	-	15	CASSGDRGRGYGYTF	TGCGCCAGCAGCGGGGACAGGGGGCGCGGCTATGGCTACACCTTC
TRBJ1-3	-	TRBV5-1	-	15	CASSPRTTSGNTIYF	TGCGCCAGCAGCCCAAGGACAACCTCTGGAAACACCATATATTTT
TRBJ2-3	TRBD2	TRBV10-3	-	18	CAISERGSGGLGTDTQYF	TGTGCCATCAGTGAGCGAGGTAGCGGGGGGCTTGGCACAGATACGCAGTATTTT
TRBJ1-2	-	TRBV29-1	-	13	CSVGEGNGYGYTF	TGCAGCGTTGGTGAGGGCAACGGCTATGGCTACACCTTC
TRBJ1-6	-	TRBV5-1	-	21	CASSLHSPGHSTSSYNSPLHF	TGCGCCAGCAGCCTTCATTCGCCGGGACATTCTACTAGCTCCTATAATTCACCCCTCCACTTT
TRBJ1-4	TRBD1	TRBV30	-	17	CAGQGLTPDLTNEKLFF	TGTGCCGGACAGGGACTTACCCCTGATTTGACTAATGAAAAACTGTTTTTT
TRBJ2-7	-	TRBV3-1/TRBV3-2	-	13	CASSQGEAYEQYF	TGTGCCAGCAGCCAAGGAGAGGCCTACGAGCAGTACTTC
TRBJ1-1	-	TRBV5-1	-	15	CASSLVGLLNTEAFF	TGCGCCAGCAGCTTGGTTGGACTACTGAACACTGAAGCTTTCTTT
TRBJ1-5	TRBD1	TRBV27	-	14	CASRGTGTGQPQHF	TGTGCCAGCAGGGGGACAGGGACGGGTCAGCCCCAGCATTTT
TRBJ1-1	TRBD1	TRBV24-1	-	16	CATSAPGGKGVTEAFF	TGTGCCACCAGTGCCCCAGGGGGGAAAGGGGTGACTGAAGCTTTCTTT
TRBJ1-1	-	TRBV4-1	-	16	CASSHGGPSWNTEAFF	TGCGCCAGCAGCCATGGAGGCCCTTCGTGGAACACTGAAGCTTTCTTT
TRBJ2-7	-	TRBV5-8	-	14	CASSPSQGHYEQYF	TGTGCCAGCAGCCCGTCCCAAGGACACTACGAGCAGTACTTC
TRBJ2-2	-	TRBV6-6	-	12	CASNGDTGELFF	TGTGCCAGCAACGGGGATACCGGGGAGCTGTTTTTT
TRBJ2-7	-	TRBV10-1	-	13	CASSEGQSTEQYF	TGCGCCAGCAGTGAGGGACAGAGTACGGAGCAGTACTTC
TRBJ2-2	-	TRBV6-5	-	15	CASRLQSANTGELFF	TGTGCCAGCAGGTTACAGTCAGCAAACACCGGGGAGCTGTTTTTT
TRBJ1-1	-	TRBV10-2	-	13	CASSESRGTEAFF	TGCGCCAGCAGTGAGTCGCGGGGCACTGAAGCTTTCTTT
TRBJ1-2	-	TRBV24-1	-	14	CATSGGSANYGYTF	TGTGCCACCAGTGGCGGCTCAGCTAACTATGGCTACACCTTC
TRBJ2-3	TRBD1	TRBV7-2	-	16	CASSLAGGSVPDTQYF	TGTGCCAGCAGCTTGGCAGGGGGCTCGGTCCCAGATACGCAGTATTTT
TRBJ2-1	TRBD1	TRBV5-1	-	15	CASSLGQGSYNEQFF	TGCGCCAGCAGCTTGGGACAGGGATCCTACAATGAGCAGTTCTTC
TRBJ2-1	TRBD2	TRBV18	-	15	CASSPLAGANNEQFF	TGTGCCAGCTCGCCCCTAGCGGGGGCGAACAATGAGCAGTTCTTC
TRBJ1-5	-	TRBV5-5	-	15	CASSQHGGSNQPQHF	TGTGCCAGCAGCCAACACGGGGGGAGCAATCAGCCCCAGCATTTT
TRBJ1-4	TRBD1	TRBV6-5	-	15	CASRRTGGEGEKLFF	TGTGCCAGCAGGCGTACAGGGGGCGAAGGTGAAAAACTGTTTTTT
TRBJ1-5	-	TRBV6-5	once	14	CASTPTGSSQPQHF	TGTGCCAGCACCCCGACAGGTTCTAGTCAGCCCCAGCATTTT
TRBJ2-1	-	TRBV5-1	once	14	CASSFGGQDNEQFF	TGCGCCAGCAGCTTCGGGGGGCAGGACAATGAGCAGTTCTTC
TRBJ2-1	-	TRBV5-1	-	14	CASSWRQNYNEQFF	TGCGCCAGCAGCTGGAGGCAGAACTACAATGAGCAGTTCTTC
TRBJ2-7	TRBD1	TRBV5-4	-	12	CASSLDRGYQYF	TGTGCCAGCAGCTTGGACAGGGGTTACCAGTACTTC
TRBJ2-3	TRBD2	TRBV29-1	-	13	CSVQGTSRDTQYF	TGCAGCGTTCAGGGGACTAGTCGGGATACGCAGTATTTT
TRBJ2-7	-	TRBV27	few	13	CASSFSPLYEQYF	TGTGCCAGCAGTTTCTCCCCTTTGTACGAGCAGTACTTC
TRBJ1-1	-	TRBV10-2	few	13	CASITNSNTEAFF	TGCGCCAGCATCACGAACTCGAACACTGAAGCTTTCTTT
TRBJ2-7	-	TRBV27	-	16	CASSPSSTGTVYEQYF	TGTGCCAGCAGCCCTTCCTCTACAGGGACCGTCTACGAGCAGTACTTC
TRBJ1-5	TRBD1	TRBV19	-	16	CASSIPDRGRFQPQHF	TGTGCCAGTAGTATTCCCGACAGGGGGCGATTTCAGCCCCAGCATTTT
TRBJ1-1	-	TRBV3-1/TRBV3-2	-	16	CASSRGGSNMNTEAFF	TGTGCCAGCAGCCGGGGGGGGTCAAACATGAACACTGAAGCTTTCTTT
TRBJ2-7	-	TRBV6-5	once	12	CASSYRTGEQYF	TGTGCCAGCAGTTACAGGACGGGAGAGCAGTACTTC
TRBJ2-1	-	TRBV7-9	-	13	CASSKPTGGEQFF	TGTGCCAGCAGCAAACCGACAGGCGGGGAGCAGTTCTTC